Following are 13 T cell receptor beta chains from one sample sequenced in a study of CD8+CD57+ T cells in acquired aplastic anemia. Profiles of TCR beta VDJ and CDR3 were generated from a genomic DNA template. TCRdb recomputed calls from the reads with MiXCR, one row per CDR3 protein. Of around 200,000 distinct CDR3 sequences listed, under 50% are singletons. Patients selected for sequencing had displayed CD8+CD57+ cell expansion by flow cytometry. Material for sequencing was sorted CD4+, CD8+, or CD8+CD57+ T cells (not recorded which) from PBMCs. The receptors were sampled from a human donor with aplastic anemia.

The chain uses TRBV29-1 and TRBJ2-7; 15 bases are shared with TRBD2. Per the germline V gene, CDR1 is SQVTM and CDR2 is ANQGSEA. This CDR3 has 15 residues. With V trimmed by 4 bases and J by 1 base, 2 bases remained unmatched. CDR3 DNA sequence: TGCAGCGTTGGAGGACTAGCGGGAGGGTCCTACGAGCAGTACTTC. As protein: CSVGGLAGGSYEQYF.

The table lists this clonotype with a count of one. This clone may be a read error of a much larger clone one base away. The chain is built from TRBV7-3 and TRBJ2-2; D perhaps matches TRBD1 (6 bases). From germline, CDR1 is SGHTA and CDR2 FQGTGA. The CDR3 is 16 amino acids. V dropped 1 base and J dropped 6 bases, with 15 bases sitting between them. The CDR3 sequence: CASSLRFRGWPGELFF. CDR3 sequence (DNA): TGTGCCAGCAGCTTAAGGTTCAGGGGATGGCCCGGGGAGCTGTTTTTT.

The chain links TRBV7-8 to TRBJ1-5; 12 positions match TRBD1. V lost 5 bases and J lost 7; bases outside the gene matches: 12. Germline CDR1 reads SGHVS; CDR2 reads FQNEAQ. There are 17 residues in the CDR3. CDR3 sequence reads: CASSPYLGQGAGQPQHF. The DNA of the CDR3 is TGTGCCAGCAGCCCGTACTTGGGACAGGGGGCAGGGCAGCCCCAGCATTTT.

This clonotype has a count of ten or more. The V gene is TRBV5-1, the J gene TRBJ2-1; 9 nucleotides agree with TRBD2. The CDR3 is made up of 16 amino acids. The J segment lost 5 bases and the V segment lost 0 bases, leaving 6 bases of the junction unmatched. Germline loops: CDR1 SGHRS, CDR2 YFSETQ. The CDR3 sequence is CASSLARASGDNEQFF. CDR3 sequence (DNA): TGCGCCAGCAGCTTGGCCCGGGCTAGCGGGGACAATGAGCAGTTCTTC. Together with reference TRBV5-1 and TRBJ2-1, the CDR3 gives the full variable domain: KAGVTQTPRYLIKTRGQQVTLSCSPISGHRSVSWYQQTPGQGLQFLFEYFSETQRNKGNFPGRFSGRQFSNSRSEMNVSTLELGDSALYLCASSLARASGDNEQFFGPGTRLTVL.

The sample holds many counts of this clonotype. The gene calls are TRBV9 and TRBJ1-3, with 9 bases matching TRBD1. CDR1 SGDLS and CDR2 YYNGEE come from the germline V gene. The length of the CDR3 is 19 residues. V lost 3 bases to trimming and J lost 0 bases; unmatched junction nucleotides: 13. The chain's CDR3 is CASSARDRASGTSGNTIYF. DNA of the CDR3: TGTGCCAGCAGCGCCCGGGACAGGGCATCCGGGACCTCTGGAAACACCATATATTTT.

V usage is TRBV19 and J usage is TRBJ1-2; 9 bases fit TRBD1. CDR3 length: 15 residues. V shed 6 bases, J shed 0 bases, and the junction held 5 bases outside the gene matches. The germline V gene has CDR1 LNHDA and CDR2 SQIVND (reference sequence). The CDR3 DNA follows: TGTGCCAGTAGGTCCCGGGACAGGGCTAACTATGGCTACACCTTC. It is translated as CASRSRDRANYGYTF.

The sample holds one count of this clonotype. The junction departs from the called germline gene at one end, perhaps through a read error. V and J are TRBV15 and TRBJ2-1; unclear D gene. The germline gives CDR1 LNHNV, CDR2 YYDKDF (reference sequence). The CDR3 contains 15 residues. This chain's CDR3 is CATSRDLERVLERFF. The CDR3, as DNA: TGTGCCACCAGCAGAGATCTGGAAAGGGTCCTCGAGCGGTTCTTC.

In its sample, this clonotype was seen many times. The chain recombines TRBV9 with TRBJ2-7, with 9 positions matching TRBD1. V gave up 4 bases and J gave up 7 bases; unmatched junction bases: 12. From germline, CDR1 is SGDLS and CDR2 YYNGEE. The CDR3 consists of 15 residues. CDR3 residues: CASSLGQGKGFEQYF. In DNA, the CDR3 is TGTGCCAGCAGCTTGGGACAGGGAAAAGGATTTGAGCAGTACTTC. The complete variable domain, with remaining parts taken from reference TRBV9 and TRBJ2-7, reads DSGVTQTPKHLITATGQRVTLRCSPRSGDLSVYWYQQSLDQGLQFLIQYYNGEERAKGNILERFSAQQFPDLHSELNLSSLELGDSALYFCASSLGQGKGFEQYFGPGTRLTVT.

Concerning this clonotype itself: This may stem from a read error, because a much larger clone lies one nucleotide away. V usage is TRBV5-4 and J usage is TRBJ2-7; 7 bases are a match to TRBD1. The CDR3 totals 14 residues. Germline V lookup: CDR1 SGHNT, CDR2 YYREEE (reference sequence). The CDR3 DNA reads as TGTGCCAGCAGCGGGCACGGACAGGCCCTTGAGCGGTACTTC. This gives the protein CASSGHGQALERYF.

This clonotype was counted at least ten times. The J gene is TRBJ1-1, the V gene TRBV6-5; TRBD1 is a possible D gene (5 bases). Trimming shortened V by 4 bases and J by 4 bases, and 19 bases separated the two germline ends. The CDR3 has 16 amino acids. Germline values: CDR1 MNHEY, CDR2 SVGAGI. CDR3 nucleotide sequence: TGTGCCAGCAGTTGGGGACGCAAGGCGTTGTTCACTGAAGCTTTCTTT. This encodes CASSWGRKALFTEAFF.

The chain employs TRBV19 and TRBJ1-6; 8 positions match TRBD1. This CDR3 is 16 amino acids long. J lost 6 bases, V lost 5 bases, and 9 bases had no gene match. The germline V gene has CDR1 LNHDA and CDR2 SQIVND (reference sequence). The CDR3 DNA reads as TGTGCCAGTAGTCAACAGGGGGGGGGGCTTAATTCACCCCTCCACTTT. As protein: CASSQQGGGLNSPLHF.

Many counts were recorded for this clonotype. J is TRBJ2-7 and V is TRBV11-3, with 8 bases fitting TRBD1. This CDR3 region has 15 residues. CDR1 is SGHNT, CDR2 YENEEA, per germline. V trimming: 5 bases; J trimming: 2 bases; junction bases outside the gene matches: 8. CDR3 loop: CASSPAGTGAYEQYF. CDR3 sequence (DNA): TGTGCCAGCAGCCCAGCCGGGACAGGAGCCTACGAGCAGTACTTC.

This clonotype was counted ten times or more. The gene calls are TRBV2 and TRBJ2-3; D is uncertain. V gave up 6 bases and J gave up 0 bases, with 4 bases separating them. Germline V gene data show CDR1 as SNHLY and CDR2 as FYNNEI. This CDR3 contains 12 residues. Written as DNA, the CDR3 is TGTGCCAGCAGGGCCAGCACAGATACGCAGTATTTT. It specifies CASRASTDTQYF.